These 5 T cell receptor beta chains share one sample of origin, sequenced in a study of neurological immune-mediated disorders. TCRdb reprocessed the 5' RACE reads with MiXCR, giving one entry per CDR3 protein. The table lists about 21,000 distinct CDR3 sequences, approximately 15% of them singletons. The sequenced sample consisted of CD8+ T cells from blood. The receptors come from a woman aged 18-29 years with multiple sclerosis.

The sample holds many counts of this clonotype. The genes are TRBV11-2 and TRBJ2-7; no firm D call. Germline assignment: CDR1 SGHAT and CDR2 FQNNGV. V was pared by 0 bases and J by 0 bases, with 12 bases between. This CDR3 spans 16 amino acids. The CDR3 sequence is CASSLDGRHSSYEQYF. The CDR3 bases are TGTGCCAGCAGCTTAGATGGTAGGCACAGCTCCTACGAGCAGTACTTC. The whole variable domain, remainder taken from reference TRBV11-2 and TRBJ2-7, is EAGVAQSPRYKIIEKRQSVAFWCNPISGHATLYWYQQILGQGPKLLIQFQNNGVVDDSQLPKDRFSAERLKGVDSTLKIQPAKLEDSAVYLCASSLDGRHSSYEQYFGPGTRLTVT.

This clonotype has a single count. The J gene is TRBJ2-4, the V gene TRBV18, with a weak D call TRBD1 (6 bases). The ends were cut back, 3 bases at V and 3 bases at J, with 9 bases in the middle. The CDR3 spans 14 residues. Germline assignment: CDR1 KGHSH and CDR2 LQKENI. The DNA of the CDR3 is TGTGCCAGCTCACCGGACAGAGTCAAAAACATTCAGTACTTC. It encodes CASSPDRVKNIQYF. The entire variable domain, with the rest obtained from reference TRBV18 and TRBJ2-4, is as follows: NAGVMQNPRHLVRRRGQEARLRCSPMKGHSHVYWYRQLPEEGLKFMVYLQKENIIDESGMPKERFSAEFPKEGPSILRIQQVVRGDSAAYFCASSPDRVKNIQYFGAGTRLSVL.

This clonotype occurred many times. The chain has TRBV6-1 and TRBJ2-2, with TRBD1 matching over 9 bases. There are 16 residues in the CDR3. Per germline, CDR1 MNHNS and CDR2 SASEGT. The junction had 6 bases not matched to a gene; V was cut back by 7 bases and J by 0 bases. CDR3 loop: CASTRDRVSNTGELFF. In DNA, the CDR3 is TGTGCCAGCACCAGGGACAGGGTTTCGAACACCGGGGAGCTGTTTTTT.

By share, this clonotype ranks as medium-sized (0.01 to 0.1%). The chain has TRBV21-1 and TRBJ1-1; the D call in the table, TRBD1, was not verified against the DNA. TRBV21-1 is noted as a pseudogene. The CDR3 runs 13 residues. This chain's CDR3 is CASSKVRGTEAFF. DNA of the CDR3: TGTGCCAGCAGCAAAGTTAGGGGGACTGAAGCTTTCTTT.

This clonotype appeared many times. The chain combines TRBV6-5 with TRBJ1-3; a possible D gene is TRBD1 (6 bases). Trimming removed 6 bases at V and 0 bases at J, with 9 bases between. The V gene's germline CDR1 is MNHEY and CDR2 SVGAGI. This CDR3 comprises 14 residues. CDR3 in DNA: TGTGCCAGCAGAGGACAGAACTCTGGAAACACCATATATTTT. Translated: CASRGQNSGNTIYF.